The subject of this entry is one T cell receptor beta chain. As yet, its antigen is unknown. The sample belongs to a study of cytomegalovirus exposure and HLA in healthy donors. The CDR3 contains 15 residues. Germline-derived CDR1 and CDR2 are LNHDA and SQIVND (reference sequence). Deletions cut 3 bases from V and 0 bases from J, with 9 bases between. Study-level findings and limits: Segments of the TCR beta V type were, in most cases, productive about 90% or about 30% of the time in an earlier analysis.

PCR amplification relied on 60 Vbeta primers (plus 13 Jbeta primers). TCRdb's table, derived via immunoSEQ multiplex PCR, lists solely in-frame clones and lacks some. The repertoire holds some 100,000 clones, about 80% seen once, with roughly 2.7% in the top ten. The source is a female donor in good health and CMV-seronegative. This rearrangement joins TRBV19 to TRBJ2-1; no reliable D call. The sample consisted of PBMCs. CDR3 loop: CASSISPSSYNEQFF. As DNA, the CDR3 is TGTGCCAGTAGTATCAGTCCCAGCTCCTACAATGAGCAGTTCTTC. The full variable domain, its missing parts supplied by reference TRBV19 and TRBJ2-1, is DGGITQSPKYLFRKEGQNVTLSCEQNLNHDAMYWYRQDPGQGLRLIYYSQIVNDFQKGDIAEGYSVSREKKESFPLTVTSAQKNPTAFYLCASSISPSSYNEQFFGPGTRLTVL.